The T cell receptor beta chain under discussion was sequenced for a study of T-cell memory formation after mild COVID-19. Overall study findings and caveats: Specificity for SARS-CoV-2 was not confirmed among the second-wave clones peaking on day 37.

The CDR3 has 15 amino acids. Germline V gene lookup returns CDR1 SGHRS and CDR2 YFSETQ. Trimming removed 0 bases at V and 3 bases at J, with 13 bases between. In TCRdb, the 5' RACE reads were re-called with MiXCR into one record per CDR3 protein. The sample lists about 620,000 distinct CDR3 sequences, 18% occurring once. Note on this clonotype: The antigen is unknown.

The chain couples TRBV5-1 to TRBJ2-7; D unresolved. Sequences were obtained from PBMCs or a T cell subset sorted from them (not recorded which). This TCR was recovered from an adult woman who had mild COVID-19 (a few samples of this study predate the infection). Cell type and time point are not known. The DNA of the CDR3 is TGCGCCAGCAGCTTGGGTGAAGGCCTAAACTACGAGCAGTACTTC. It translates to CASSLGEGLNYEQYF.